This T cell receptor beta chain was captured by sequencing in a study of technical replicates of blood from a few donors. Data came from immunoSEQ multiplex PCR; TCRdb stores just in-frame clones and leaves some out. Found here are 75,000 to 95,000 clones, approximately 95% of them singletons; the top ten hold 0.26%. The clonotype was recovered from a human donor in good health. The sequenced sample was T cells isolated from PBMCs.

CDR3 in amino acids: CASSLVGVDYGYTF. Here the CDR3 DNA reads TGTGCCAGCAGCTTAGTCGGGGTAGACTATGGCTACACCTTC. The chain uses TRBV7-9 and TRBJ1-2; D unclear. This CDR3 comprises 14 residues. Trimming took off 1 base at V and 3 bases at J, with 9 bases between the two ends. The V gene's germline CDR1 is SEHNR and CDR2 FQNEAQ (reference sequence).